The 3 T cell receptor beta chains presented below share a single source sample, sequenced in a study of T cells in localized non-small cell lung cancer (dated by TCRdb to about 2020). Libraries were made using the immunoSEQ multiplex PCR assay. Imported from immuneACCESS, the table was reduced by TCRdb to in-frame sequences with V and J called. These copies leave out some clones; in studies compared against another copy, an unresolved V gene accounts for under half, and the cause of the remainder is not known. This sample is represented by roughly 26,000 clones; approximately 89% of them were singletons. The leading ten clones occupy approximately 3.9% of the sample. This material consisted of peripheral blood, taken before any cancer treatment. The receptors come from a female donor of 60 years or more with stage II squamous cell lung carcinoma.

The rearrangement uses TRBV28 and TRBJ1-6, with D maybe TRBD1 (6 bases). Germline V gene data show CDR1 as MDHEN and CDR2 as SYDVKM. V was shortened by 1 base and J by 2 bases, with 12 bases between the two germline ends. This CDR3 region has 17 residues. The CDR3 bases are TGTGCCAGCAGTTTATCACAGGGTAGCCCCTATAATTCACCCCTCCACTTT. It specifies CASSLSQGSPYNSPLHF.

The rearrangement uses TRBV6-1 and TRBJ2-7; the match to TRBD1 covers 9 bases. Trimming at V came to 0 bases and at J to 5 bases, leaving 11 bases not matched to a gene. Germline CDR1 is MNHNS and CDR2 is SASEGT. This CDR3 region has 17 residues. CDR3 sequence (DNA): TGTGCCAGCAGTGAAGCGTCCGGGACAGGGAGACGGGACGAGCAGTACTTC. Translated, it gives CASSEASGTGRRDEQYF.

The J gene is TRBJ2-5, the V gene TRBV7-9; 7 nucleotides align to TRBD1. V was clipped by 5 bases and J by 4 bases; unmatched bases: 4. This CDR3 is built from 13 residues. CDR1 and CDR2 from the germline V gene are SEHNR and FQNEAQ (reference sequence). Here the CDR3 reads CASSLDRAETQYF. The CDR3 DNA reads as TGTGCCAGCAGCCTAGACAGGGCAGAGACCCAGTACTTC.